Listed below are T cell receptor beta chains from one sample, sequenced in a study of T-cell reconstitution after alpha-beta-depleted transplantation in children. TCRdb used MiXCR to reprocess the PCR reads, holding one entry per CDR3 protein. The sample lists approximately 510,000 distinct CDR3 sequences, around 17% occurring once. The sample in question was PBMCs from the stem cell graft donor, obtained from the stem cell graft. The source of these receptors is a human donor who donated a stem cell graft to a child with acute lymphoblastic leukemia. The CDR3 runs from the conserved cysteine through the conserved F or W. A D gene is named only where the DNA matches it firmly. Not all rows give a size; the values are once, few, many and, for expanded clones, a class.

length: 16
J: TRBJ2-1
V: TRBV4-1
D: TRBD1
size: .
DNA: TGCGCCAGCAGCCAACAAGGCCGGGACAGGACTAATGAGCAGTTCTTC
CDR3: CASSQQGRDRTNEQFF

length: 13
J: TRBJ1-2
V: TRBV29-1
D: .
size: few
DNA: TGCAGCGTTGGGGTAGGGAGAGACTATGGCTACACCTTC
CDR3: CSVGVGRDYGYTF

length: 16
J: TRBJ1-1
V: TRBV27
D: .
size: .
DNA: TGTGCCAGCAGTTTATCGGGCCGTTGGGGGAACACTGAAGCTTTCTTT
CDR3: CASSLSGRWGNTEAFF

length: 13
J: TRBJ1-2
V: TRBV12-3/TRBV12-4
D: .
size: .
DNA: TGTGCCAGCAGTTTACCAGGGCTCTATGGCTACACCTTC
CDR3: CASSLPGLYGYTF

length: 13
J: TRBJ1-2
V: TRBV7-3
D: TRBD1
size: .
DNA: TGTGCCAGCAGCTTATTAGGACAGGAAGGCTACACCTTC
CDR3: CASSLLGQEGYTF

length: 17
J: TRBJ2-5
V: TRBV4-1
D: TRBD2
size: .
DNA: TGCGCCAGCAGCCAAGGGACTAGCGCGAGTAACCAAGAGACCCAGTACTTC
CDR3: CASSQGTSASNQETQYF

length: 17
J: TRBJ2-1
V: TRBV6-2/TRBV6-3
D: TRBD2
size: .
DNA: TGTGCCAGCAGTTACTCACGACTAGCGGCAAGGTACAATGAGCAGTTCTTC
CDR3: CASSYSRLAARYNEQFF

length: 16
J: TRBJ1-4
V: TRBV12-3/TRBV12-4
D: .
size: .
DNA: TGTGCCAGCAGTTCCCGGCGGCCAGGCGAACTAGAAAAACTGTTTTTT
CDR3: CASSSRRPGELEKLFF

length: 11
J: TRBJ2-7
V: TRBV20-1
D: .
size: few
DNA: TGCAGTGCGCCCCTTAGCCGCGAGCAGTACTTC
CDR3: CSAPLSREQYF

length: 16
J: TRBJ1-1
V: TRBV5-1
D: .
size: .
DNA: TGCGCCAGCAGCCTCGTAAGTAGGGGGTGGAGAACTGAAGCTTTCTTT
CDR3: CASSLVSRGWRTEAFF

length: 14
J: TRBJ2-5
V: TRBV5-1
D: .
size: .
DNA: TGCGCCAGCAATGGGGGGCGAACCCAAGAGACCCAGTACTTC
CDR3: CASNGGRTQETQYF

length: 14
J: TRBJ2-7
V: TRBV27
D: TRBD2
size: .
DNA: TGTGCCAGCAGTACCTCACTAGCGGTCTACGAGCAGTACTTC
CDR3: CASSTSLAVYEQYF

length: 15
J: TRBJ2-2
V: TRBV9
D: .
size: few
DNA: TGTGCCAGCAGCCCGATTAGCAAAAGGACCGGGGAGCTGTTTTTT
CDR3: CASSPISKRTGELFF

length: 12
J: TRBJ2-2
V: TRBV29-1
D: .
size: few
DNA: TGCAGCGTTGACTGGGCCACCGGGGAGCTGTTTTTT
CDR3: CSVDWATGELFF

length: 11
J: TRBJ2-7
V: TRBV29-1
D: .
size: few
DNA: TGCAGCGCCTCCATATTCTACGAGCAGTACTTC
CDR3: CSASIFYEQYF

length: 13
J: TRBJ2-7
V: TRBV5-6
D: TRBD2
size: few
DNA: TGTGCCAGCAGCTGGGGGGGGTCTGGAGAGCAGTACTTC
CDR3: CASSWGGSGEQYF

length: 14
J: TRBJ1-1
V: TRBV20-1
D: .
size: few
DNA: TGCAGTGCCTCAGGGATAGTTATGAACACTGAAGCTTTCTTT
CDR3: CSASGIVMNTEAFF

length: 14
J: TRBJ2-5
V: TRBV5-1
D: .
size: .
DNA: TGCGCCAGCAGCCGCCAGGATCACCAAGAGACCCAGTACTTC
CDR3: CASSRQDHQETQYF

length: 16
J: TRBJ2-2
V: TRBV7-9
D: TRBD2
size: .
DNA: TGTGCCAGCAGCCGCAGGAGCGGGAGTGCCACCGGGGAGCTGTTTTTT
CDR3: CASSRRSGSATGELFF

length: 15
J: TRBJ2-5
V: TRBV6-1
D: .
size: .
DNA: TGTGCCAGCAGTGAAGCTACGGTCCTGAGGGAGACCCAGTACTTC
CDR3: CASSEATVLRETQYF

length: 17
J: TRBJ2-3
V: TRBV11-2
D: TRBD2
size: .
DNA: TGTGCCAGCAGCTTTTCCCGGTGGACTAGCGGGACAGATACGCAGTATTTT
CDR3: CASSFSRWTSGTDTQYF

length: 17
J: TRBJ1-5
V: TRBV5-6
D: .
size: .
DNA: TGTGCCAGCAGCTTGGGTAGGGAGGTCTGGAGCAATCAGCCCCAGCATTTT
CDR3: CASSLGREVWSNQPQHF

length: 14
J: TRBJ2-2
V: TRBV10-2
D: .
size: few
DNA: TGCGCCAGCAGTAAAGGGGCCAACACCGGGGAGCTGTTTTTT
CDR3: CASSKGANTGELFF